This T cell receptor beta chain was sequenced during a study of OX40 agonist ivuxolimab in advanced cancers. Autoimmune disease history or systemic immunosuppression excluded patients. TCRdb's copy holds only in-frame clones and misses some; the assay was immunoSEQ multiplex PCR. This table has tens of thousands of clones, approximately 90% appearing once. The receptor was isolated from an adult with an advanced solid tumor such as melanoma, head and neck, liver or kidney cancer. Sequencing was performed on CD4+ or CD8+ T cells sorted from blood, taken in a trial of the OX40 agonist ivuxolimab.

The DNA of the CDR3 is TGTGCCAGCAGCTTAGATGGGACAGACAAAGAGACCCAGTACTTC. This encodes CASSLDGTDKETQYF. The chain links TRBV11-2 to TRBJ2-5; 7 bases match TRBD1. CDR1 is SGHAT, CDR2 FQNNGV, per germline. The J segment lost 3 bases and the V segment lost 0 bases, leaving 4 bases of the junction unmatched. The length of the CDR3 is 15 residues.